This TCR beta chain was observed in a study of long-term antiretroviral therapy in people with HIV. This clone was seen only a few times. Version v3.0 of the immunoSEQ assay ran at survey level. Some clones are missing from TCRdb's copy, which holds only in-frame ones; the method was immunoSEQ multiplex PCR. This table has roughly 16,000 clones, roughly three quarters appearing once. This CDR3 is built from 13 residues. Germline CDR1 is SNHLY and CDR2 is FYNNEI. V dropped 6 bases and J dropped 1 base, with 8 bases sitting between them. The sequence came from a woman aged 40 to 49 with HIV. The source material was unsorted PBMCs, sampled 2.3 years after starting antiretroviral therapy. The V call is TRBV2, the J call TRBJ2-3, with D hard to call. The CDR3 DNA sequence: TGTGCCAGCAGCAGATACGGCACAGATACGCAGTATTTT. Translating gives CASSRYGTDTQYF.